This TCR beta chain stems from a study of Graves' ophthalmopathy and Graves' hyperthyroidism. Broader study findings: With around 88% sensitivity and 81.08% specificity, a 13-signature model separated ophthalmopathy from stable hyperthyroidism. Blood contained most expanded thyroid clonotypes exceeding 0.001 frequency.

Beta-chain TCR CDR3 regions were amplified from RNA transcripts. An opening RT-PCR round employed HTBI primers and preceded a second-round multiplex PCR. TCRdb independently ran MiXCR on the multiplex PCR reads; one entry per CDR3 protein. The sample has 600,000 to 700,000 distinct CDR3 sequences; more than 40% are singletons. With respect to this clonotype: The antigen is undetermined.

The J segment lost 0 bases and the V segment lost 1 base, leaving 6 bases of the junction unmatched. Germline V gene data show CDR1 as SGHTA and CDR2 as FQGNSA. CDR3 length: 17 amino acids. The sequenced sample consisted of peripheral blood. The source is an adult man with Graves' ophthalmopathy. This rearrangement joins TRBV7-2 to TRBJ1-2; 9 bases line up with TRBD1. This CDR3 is CASSLDSGQGSNYGYTF. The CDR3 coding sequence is TGTGCCAGCAGCTTAGATTCGGGACAGGGATCTAACTATGGCTACACCTTC.